The sequence of this T cell receptor beta chain was determined in a study of T cells in Graves' hyperthyroidism and ophthalmopathy. Study conclusions and caveats: A model of 13 V-J pairs discriminated ophthalmopathy from stable hyperthyroidism. In the blood, most expanded thyroid clonotypes above 0.001 appeared as well.

Exclusion criteria comprised uncontrolled infection, other autoimmune disease, pregnancy or lactation. The germline V gene encodes CDR1 LNHNV and CDR2 YYDKDF (reference sequence). Trimming shortened V by 0 bases and J by 3 bases, and 8 bases separated the two germline ends. This CDR3 has 15 amino acids. Using RNA transcripts as the source, TCR beta CDR3 regions were amplified. The HTBI set primed first-round TCR CDR3 RT-PCR. Each CDR3 protein gets one entry after TCRdb re-called the multiplex PCR reads with MiXCR. The top ten clones hold around 17% of a sample with more than 500,000 distinct CDR3 sequences, 46% of them seen once. As for this clonotype: Its antigen is not identified.

V is TRBV15 and J is TRBJ2-2, with D unclear. Sequencing was performed on peripheral blood or thyroid tissue (not recorded which). The source of this sequence is an adult woman with Graves' disease, either hyperthyroidism or ophthalmopathy (not recorded which). Here the CDR3 DNA reads TGTGCCACCAGCAGAGATCTTGGGGACACCGGGGAGCTGTTTTTT. Protein product: CATSRDLGDTGELFF.